The source of this T cell receptor (beta chain) is a study of read filtering for tumor transcriptome and immune sequencing. Across the whole study: Whole-transcriptome libraries were prepared after DNase treatment.

The CDR3 has 13 amino acids. Germline CDR1 SQVTM, CDR2 ANQGSEA. This library used about 360 ng RNA and molecular barcoded adaptors spanning alpha/delta and beta/gamma chains. TCRdb redid the calling of the reads with MiXCR, one entry per CDR3 protein. The sample has about 130,000 distinct CDR3 sequences, under 15% seen once. With regard to this clonotype: This sequence may be a read error, since a much larger clone differs from it by one base.

The gene calls are TRBV29-1 and TRBJ2-6; weak D call: TRBD1 (5 bases). This TCR was recovered from a donor at least 40 years old with multiple myeloma. Sequenced sample: a population of CD138-negative cells sorted from bone marrow. CDR3 DNA: TGCAGCGCTTCAGGGTCTGGGGCCGACGTCCTGACTTTC. This encodes CSASGSGADVLTF.